These 2 T cell receptor beta chains were sequenced from one sample in a study of blood T cell repertoires in COVID-19 (dated by TCRdb to about 2020). The method behind the library was the immunoSEQ multiplex PCR assay. TCRdb stores this immuneACCESS table with in-frame sequences only. Part of the clones is absent; in the studies checked, under half of the shortfall reflects unresolved V genes, and no reason is known for the rest. The sample profile shows approximately 78,000 clones; approximately 87% of them were found once. The top ten clones comprise 15% to 20% of the sample. Material: peripheral blood. These receptors came from a woman of 80 years or more with acute or convalescent COVID-19.

This clone was seen a handful of times. V is TRBV7-6 and J is TRBJ2-7, with TRBD1 identical over 7 bases. The CDR3 totals 16 residues. CDR1 and CDR2 from the germline V gene are SGHVS and FNYEAQ. V shed 2 bases, J shed 6 bases, and the junction held 13 bases outside the gene matches. CDR3 sequence reads: CASSLKQGKFLSEQYF. In DNA, the CDR3 is TGTGCCAGCAGCTTAAAACAGGGGAAATTTTTATCCGAGCAGTACTTC.

The chain uses TRBV9 and TRBJ2-2; D is perhaps TRBD1 (5 bases). Germline V gene data show CDR1 as SGDLS and CDR2 as YYNGEE. The CDR3 sequence is 14 residues long. V gave up 0 bases and J gave up 4 bases, with 7 bases separating them. The CDR3 spells CASSVGGGTGELFF. Here the CDR3 DNA reads TGTGCCAGCAGCGTAGGGGGCGGCACCGGGGAGCTGTTTTTT. Combining the CDR3 with reference TRBV9 and TRBJ2-2 gives the whole variable domain DSGVTQTPKHLITATGQRVTLRCSPRSGDLSVYWYQQSLDQGLQFLIQYYNGEERAKGNILERFSAQQFPDLHSELNLSSLELGDSALYFCASSVGGGTGELFFGEGSRLTVL.